This TCR beta chain derives from a study of Ad26.COV2.S vaccination and SARS-CoV-2 variants. Points from the study as a whole: Estimates derived from TCR breadth and depth analyses may have underestimated total T cell responses. Vaccinated individuals (as opposed to placebo recipients) had higher spike-specific TCR breadth. A substantial breadth of spike-specific CD8+ and CD4+ T cell responses after vaccination has been reported.

Trimming pared 0 bases from V and 3 bases from J, leaving 8 bases between. The CDR3 has 15 residues. Germline lookup yields CDR1 LGHNA and CDR2 YSLEER. In regard to this clone: As yet, its antigen is unknown.

Profiling relied on immunoSEQ multiplex PCR, and the TCRdb table lists in-frame clones only, not all of them. The table lists 350,000 to 450,000 clones, around 92% of them singletons. The input for sequencing was peripheral blood, taken after recovery from COVID-19. This TCR came from a human donor who had recovered from COVID-19. This chain joins TRBV4-3 and TRBJ1-4; no definite D call. The CDR3 spells CASSQDPLSNEKLFF. The DNA of the CDR3 is TGCGCCAGCAGCCAAGATCCTTTGTCTAATGAAAAACTGTTTTTT.